This T cell receptor beta chain was recovered during a study of shared clonotypes between healthy human individuals. In the study overall: The donor pool was made up of two women and a few men aged 18 to 49. Whole-study results and caveats: Naive subsets generally had larger estimated richness than memory subsets.

Details on this clone: What it binds is unknown.

Germline V gives CDR1 SGHRS, CDR2 YFSETQ. The V gene end was trimmed by 0 bases and the J gene end by 5 bases; junction bases not matched to a gene: 7. The CDR3 contains 15 residues. Measured with immunoSEQ multiplex PCR; TCRdb has only the in-frame clones, and not every one. The sample lists about 2.5 million clones; roughly 92% were seen once. The V call is TRBV5-1, the J call TRBJ2-5; TRBD1 agrees at 7 bases. Sample: naive CD4+ T cells from PBMCs. Subset noted: CD45RA+ positively selected. The clonotype comes from a man aged 18 to 29 in good health. Some clones in this sample may be carry-over from other donors' samples. The CDR3 bases are TGCGCCAGCAGCTTGGTGACAGGGCCCGCCGAGACCCAGTACTTC. Translated, it gives CASSLVTGPAETQYF.